One sample yielded the 28 T cell receptor beta chains listed below, sequenced in a study of T-cell reconstitution after alpha-beta-depleted transplantation in children. TCRbeta library preparation incorporated unique molecular identifiers. TCRdb re-called the PCR reads through MiXCR, storing one row per CDR3 protein. In the table there are fewer than 350,000 distinct CDR3 sequences, 10% of which are singletons. This specimen was PBMCs, taken before TCRalphabeta/CD19-depleted stem cell transplant. Receptor source: a boy in the first two years of life with acute myeloid leukemia, due to receive a stem cell transplant.

In its sample, this clonotype was seen many times. The J gene is TRBJ2-2, the V gene TRBV11-3; 8 bases match TRBD1. The germline V gene has CDR1 SGHNT and CDR2 YENEEA. This CDR3 is 17 amino acids long. Germline trimming cut 5 bases from V and 5 bases from J; bases unmatched to any gene: 13. CDR3: CASSPGQGELSTGELFF. CDR3 nucleotide sequence: TGTGCCAGCAGCCCCGGACAGGGCGAATTATCGACCGGGGAGCTGTTTTTT.

V gene TRBV9 combines with J gene TRBJ2-7; 10 bases agree with TRBD2. V shed 3 bases, J shed 5 bases, and the junction held 2 bases outside the gene matches. Germline CDR1 is SGDLS and CDR2 is YYNGEE. The CDR3 extends over 13 amino acids. The CDR3 DNA reads as TGTGCCAGCAGCGGAGCGGGAGGGAACGAGCAGTACTTC. Translated: CASSGAGGNEQYF.

This clonotype showed up many times. This chain uses TRBV20-1 with TRBJ1-4; weak D call: TRBD1 (6 bases). This CDR3 has 14 amino acids. The germline V gene has CDR1 DFQATT and CDR2 SNEGSKA (reference sequence). The V end lost 6 bases, the J end lost 0 bases, and 11 bases lay between the germline ends. CDR3 amino acids: CSAYRTATNEKLFF. The DNA for the CDR3 is TGCAGTGCCTACCGGACAGCAACTAATGAAAAACTGTTTTTT.

The rearrangement uses TRBV6-5 and TRBJ1-1; D remains ambiguous. V was shortened by 0 bases and J by 7 bases, with 9 bases between the two germline ends. Germline CDR1 and CDR2: MNHEY and SVGAGI. The CDR3 runs 13 residues. CDR3 sequence reads: CASSYSGRFEAFF. The CDR3 DNA sequence: TGTGCCAGCAGTTACTCCGGACGATTTGAAGCTTTCTTT.

This clonotype has a count of ten or more. The CDR3 sequence is CSVEEGGGTNEKLFF. CDR3 nucleotides: TGCAGCGTTGAAGAGGGCGGGGGGACTAATGAAAAACTGTTTTTT. The rearrangement uses TRBV29-1 and TRBJ1-4, with a tentative D call TRBD1 (5 bases). The germline V gene encodes CDR1 SQVTM and CDR2 ANQGSEA. The length of the CDR3 is 15 residues. The V end was cut by 0 bases, the J end by 2 bases, with 10 bases between.

This clonotype was detected only a few times. The chain links TRBV25-1 to TRBJ1-6; D gene uncertain. There are 15 residues in the CDR3. Between the trimmed V and J ends, which lost 4 bases and 5 bases, there was a span of 12 bases. Germline V gene data show CDR1 as MGHDK and CDR2 as SYGVNS. In nucleotides, the CDR3 is TGTGCCAGCAGTGCCCCCTCAATCAATAATTCACCCCTCCACTTT. The encoded protein is CASSAPSINNSPLHF.

J is TRBJ2-1 and V is TRBV6-4, with 13 bases fitting TRBD2. The trim removed 1 base at V and 8 bases at J, leaving 14 bases unmatched. This CDR3 spans 19 amino acids. Germline CDR1 and CDR2: MRHNA and SNTAGT. CDR3 residues: CASSDWPPGLAGLVDEQFF. CDR3 coding DNA: TGTGCCAGCAGTGACTGGCCTCCGGGACTAGCGGGGTTGGTCGATGAGCAGTTCTTC.

The chain combines TRBV9 with TRBJ2-2, with D possibly being TRBD2 (5 bases). Germline V lookup: CDR1 SGDLS, CDR2 YYNGEE. V dropped 3 bases and J dropped 6 bases, with 9 bases sitting between them. The CDR3 sequence is 13 residues long. The CDR3 here is CASSAGVPGELFF. The CDR3 nucleotides are TGTGCCAGCAGCGCCGGGGTTCCCGGGGAGCTGTTTTTT.

This clonotype was detected ten times or more. The chain couples TRBV28 to TRBJ2-3, with 7 bases that match TRBD2. CDR3 size: 14 residues. Germline assignment: CDR1 MDHEN and CDR2 SYDVKM. V lost 6 bases, J lost 1 base, and 4 bases stayed unmatched. For the CDR3, the DNA is TGTGCCAGCAGACGGGAGGTCGGCACAGATACGCAGTATTTT. Amino acids: CASRREVGTDTQYF. Supplemented by reference TRBV28 and TRBJ2-3, the full variable domain reads DVKVTQSSRYLVKRTGEKVFLECVQDMDHENMFWYRQDPGLGLRLIYFSYDVKMKEKGDIPEGYSVSREKKERFSLILESASTNQTSMYLCASRREVGTDTQYFGPGTRLTVL.

This clonotype was counted ten times or more. The chain uses TRBV5-5 and TRBJ1-4; tentative D call: TRBD1 (5 bases). The CDR3 loop spans 14 amino acids. V lost 1 base to trimming and J lost 3 bases, with 7 bases between them. Germline lookup yields CDR1 SGHKS and CDR2 YYEKEE (reference sequence). Written as DNA, the CDR3 is TGTGCCAGCAGCTTGCAGGGCCCTAATGAAAAACTGTTTTTT. It translates to CASSLQGPNEKLFF.

This clonotype was detected ten times or more. V gene TRBV7-2 combines with J gene TRBJ2-1, with 9 bases that match TRBD2. This CDR3 region has 18 residues. The germline gives CDR1 SGHTA, CDR2 FQGNSA. V lost 0 bases and J lost 3; bases outside the gene matches: 9. CDR3 region: CASSLALIAGDYYNEQFF. DNA for the CDR3: TGTGCCAGCAGCTTAGCACTCATAGCGGGAGATTACTACAATGAGCAGTTCTTC.

Ten or more counts support this clonotype. The chain recombines TRBV5-1 with TRBJ2-7, with D perhaps assigned TRBD1 or TRBD2 (5 bases each). The CDR3 is 14 amino acids. Germline V gene data show CDR1 as SGHRS and CDR2 as YFSETQ. Trimming pared 4 bases from V and 7 bases from J, leaving 18 bases between. CDR3 residues: CASSPPSGTREQYF. CDR3 coding DNA: TGCGCCAGCAGCCCGCCGTCAGGGACGCGGGAGCAGTACTTC.

Of note for this clonotype: The junction shows a germline mismatch at one end, possibly a read error. The chain links TRBV15 to TRBJ1-2; the D gene is possibly TRBD1 (5 bases). The CDR3 covers 14 residues. Germline values: CDR1 LNHNV, CDR2 YYDKDF (reference sequence). CDR3 DNA sequence: TGTACCACCAGCAGACCAGACAGTCTAAGTGGCTACACCTTC. Translating it yields CTTSRPDSLSGYTF.

This clonotype was seen at least ten times. V usage is TRBV11-3 and J usage is TRBJ2-1; D unresolved. This CDR3 spans 11 amino acids. Trimming left V 7 bases short and J 9 bases short, with 10 bases between. CDR1 is SGHNT and CDR2 is YENEEA in the germline V gene. CDR3 bases: TGTGCCAGCAAGCGAACCGGTGAGCAGTTCTTC. It codes for CASKRTGEQFF.

Ten or more counts support this clonotype. The rearrangement joins TRBV5-1 to TRBJ2-5, with D perhaps given as TRBD1 or TRBD2 (5 bases each). CDR1 and CDR2 from the germline V gene are SGHRS and YFSETQ. CDR3 length: 14 amino acids. The V gene lost 3 bases and the J gene lost 1 base, with 10 bases spanning the gap. CDR3 coding DNA: TGCGCCAGCAGCTGGGGTGGGGGCCAAGAGACCCAGTACTTC. Its protein is CASSWGGGQETQYF.

In its sample, this clonotype was seen many times. The V and J genes are TRBV28 and TRBJ2-2; 12 bases fit TRBD2. The V and J ends lost 7 bases and 6 bases, in that order; junction bases with no gene match: 6. The CDR3 loop spans 15 amino acids. Germline-derived CDR1 and CDR2 are MDHEN and SYDVKM. Written as DNA, the CDR3 is TGTGCCAGCACCAACGGACTAGCGGGGTCCGGGGAGCTGTTTTTT. This sequence encodes CASTNGLAGSGELFF. The variable domain in full, with the rest retrieved from reference TRBV28 and TRBJ2-2, is DVKVTQSSRYLVKRTGEKVFLECVQDMDHENMFWYRQDPGLGLRLIYFSYDVKMKEKGDIPEGYSVSREKKERFSLILESASTNQTSMYLCASTNGLAGSGELFFGEGSRLTVL.

This clonotype was recorded many times. The chain is built from TRBV28 and TRBJ1-2, with 9 bases fitting TRBD1. V dropped 5 bases and J dropped 1; count of bases not matched to a gene: 5. The germline gives CDR1 MDHEN, CDR2 SYDVKM. The CDR3 extends over 15 amino acids. CDR3 in DNA: TGTGCCAGCAGTACAAACAGGGGGCTTAACTATGGCTACACCTTC. Translation gives CASSTNRGLNYGYTF.

In the case of this clonotype: A much larger clone lies a single base off, so this may be a read error. This rearrangement joins TRBV7-2 to TRBJ2-7, with D perhaps being TRBD1 or TRBD2 (5 bases each). Germline loops: CDR1 SGHTA, CDR2 FQGNSA. This CDR3 contains 15 residues. The CDR3 sequence: CASTLDGAGAREQYF. The CDR3 region has the DNA TGTGCCAGCACCTTAGATGGGGCCGGGGCTCGGGAGCAGTACTTC. The full variable domain, with the rest looked up from reference TRBV7-2 and TRBJ2-7, is GAGVSQSPSNKVTEKGKDVELRCDPISGHTALYWYRQSLGQGLEFLIYFQGNSAPDKSGLPSDRFSAERTGGSVSTLTIQRTQQEDSAVYLCASTLDGAGAREQYFGPGTRLTVT.

Only a few counts were recorded for this clonotype. J is TRBJ2-3 and V is TRBV4-2; TRBD2 matches 7 bases. The CDR3 has 17 residues. Trimming took 0 bases from V and 4 from J; bases not matched to a gene: 10. The germline CDR1 and CDR2 sequences are LGHNA and YNFKEQ. The CDR3 DNA follows: TGTGCCAGCAGCCAAGAAGACGTCTTACTAGCGTCAGATACGCAGTATTTT. Its protein product is CASSQEDVLLASDTQYF.

In this sample, this clonotype turned up many times. The V gene is TRBV6-5, the J gene TRBJ2-1, with TRBD2 matching 12 bases. The germline CDR1 and CDR2 sequences are MNHEY and SVGAGI. The CDR3 is 15 residues long. V shed 5 bases, J shed 4 bases, and the junction held 3 bases outside the gene matches. For the CDR3, the DNA is TGTGCCAGCAGTACTAGCGGGGGGATATACAATGAGCAGTTCTTC. This sequence encodes CASSTSGGIYNEQFF.

This clonotype was counted many times. The chain carries TRBV28 and TRBJ2-4, with D unresolved. Germline CDR1 is MDHEN and CDR2 is SYDVKM. The CDR3 spans 13 residues. The V end lost 3 bases, the J end lost 3 bases, and 6 bases lay between the germline ends. CDR3: CASSFRFKNIQYF. CDR3 sequence (DNA): TGTGCCAGCAGTTTCAGGTTCAAAAACATTCAGTACTTC.

This clonotype was observed many times. The chain couples TRBV11-2 to TRBJ2-1; D could derive from TRBD1 or TRBD2 (5 bases each). The V gene lost 3 bases and the J gene lost 4 bases, with 13 bases spanning the gap. The CDR3 has 15 amino acids. The germline gives CDR1 SGHAT, CDR2 FQNNGV. CDR3 amino acids: CASSLPGRGYNEQFF. Here the CDR3 DNA reads TGTGCCAGCAGCTTGCCAGGGAGAGGGTACAATGAGCAGTTCTTC.

This clonotype has at least ten counts. V and J are TRBV28 and TRBJ2-1; D gene ambiguous. V was cut by 7 bases and J by 3 bases, with 13 bases left in between. Germline V gene lookup returns CDR1 MDHEN and CDR2 SYDVKM. The CDR3 consists of 14 residues. This chain's CDR3 is CASKNLGIYNEQFF. CDR3 sequence (DNA): TGTGCCAGCAAGAACCTGGGAATCTACAATGAGCAGTTCTTC. Full variable domain (remainder filled in from reference TRBV28 and TRBJ2-1): DVKVTQSSRYLVKRTGEKVFLECVQDMDHENMFWYRQDPGLGLRLIYFSYDVKMKEKGDIPEGYSVSREKKERFSLILESASTNQTSMYLCASKNLGIYNEQFFGPGTRLTVL.

This clonotype was recorded at least ten times. This rearrangement joins TRBV12-3 or TRBV12-4 to TRBJ1-6, with a tentative D call TRBD1 (5 bases). Trimming stripped 6 bases from V and 3 bases from J, with 12 bases between. The CDR3 is 15 residues long. CDR3 residues: CASRRGTLYNSPLHF. The CDR3 coding sequence is TGTGCCAGCAGGAGAGGGACGCTCTATAATTCACCCCTCCACTTT.

This clonotype was counted ten times or more. The chain is built from TRBV6-5 and TRBJ2-7, with 11 bases aligning to TRBD2. Per the germline V gene, CDR1 is MNHEY and CDR2 is SVGAGI. CDR3 length: 15 residues. The V and J ends lost 8 bases and 0 bases, in that order; junction bases with no gene match: 6. DNA of the CDR3: TGTGCCAGCGTACTAGCGGGGGCCATCTCCTACGAGCAGTACTTC. Translation: CASVLAGAISYEQYF.

The table lists this clonotype with many counts. The CDR3 DNA reads TGTGCCAGCAGCCAAGTCGGGGTGGGTGAAAAACTGTTTTTT. Translation gives CASSQVGVGEKLFF. The chain links TRBV7-2 to TRBJ1-4; D gene ambiguous. Between the trimmed V and J ends, which lost 5 bases and 7 bases, there was a span of 14 bases. CDR1 SGHTA and CDR2 FQGNSA come from the germline V gene. The CDR3 has 14 amino acids.

This clonotype was counted many times. This sequence joins TRBV11-3 and TRBJ2-1, with 7 bases that match TRBD2. Germline-derived CDR1 and CDR2 are SGHNT and YENEEA. V lost 1 base and J lost 0; bases outside the gene matches: 9. This CDR3 comprises 18 residues. The CDR3 region is CASSLGGRAGPSYNEQFF. The CDR3 DNA follows: TGTGCCAGCAGCTTAGGGGGAAGAGCGGGACCCTCCTACAATGAGCAGTTCTTC.

This clonotype has only a few counts. The V call is TRBV20-1, the J call TRBJ1-3; D is unclear. V lost 0 bases, J lost 0 bases, and 12 bases lay in between. The CDR3 covers 16 residues. Germline V lookup: CDR1 DFQATT, CDR2 SNEGSKA (reference sequence). The CDR3 DNA is TGCAGTGCTAGAGATGTTTACAAGGCCTCTGGAAACACCATATATTTT. Protein sequence: CSARDVYKASGNTIYF.